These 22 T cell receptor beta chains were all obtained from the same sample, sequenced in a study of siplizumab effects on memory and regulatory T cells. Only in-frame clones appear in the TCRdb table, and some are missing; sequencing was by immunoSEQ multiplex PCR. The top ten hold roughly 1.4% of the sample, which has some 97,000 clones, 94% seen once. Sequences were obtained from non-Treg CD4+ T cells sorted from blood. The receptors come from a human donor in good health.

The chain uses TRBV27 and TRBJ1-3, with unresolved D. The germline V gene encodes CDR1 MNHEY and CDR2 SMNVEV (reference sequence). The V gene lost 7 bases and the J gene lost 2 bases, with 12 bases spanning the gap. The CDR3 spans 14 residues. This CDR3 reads CASTSTAAGNTIYF. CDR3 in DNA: TGTGCCAGCACCTCGACTGCTGCTGGAAACACCATATATTTT.

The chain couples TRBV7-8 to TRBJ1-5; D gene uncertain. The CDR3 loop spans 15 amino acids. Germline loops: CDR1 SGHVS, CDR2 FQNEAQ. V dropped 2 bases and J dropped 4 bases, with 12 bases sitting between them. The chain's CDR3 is CASSLTEIENQPQHF. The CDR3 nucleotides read TGTGCCAGCAGCTTAACGGAGATAGAAAATCAGCCCCAGCATTTT.

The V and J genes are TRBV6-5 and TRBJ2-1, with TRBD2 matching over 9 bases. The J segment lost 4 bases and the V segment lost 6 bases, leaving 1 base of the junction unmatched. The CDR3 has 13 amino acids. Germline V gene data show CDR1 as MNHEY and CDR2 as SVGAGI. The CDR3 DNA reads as TGTGCCAGCAGGACTAGCGGTTACAATGAGCAGTTCTTC. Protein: CASRTSGYNEQFF.

Here the CDR3 DNA reads TGCAGGCCGGTAGGGGGGAAGGGCTACACCTTC. This codes for CRPVGGKGYTF. This chain links TRBV20-1 with TRBJ1-2; D is possibly TRBD1 (6 bases). The V gene's germline CDR1 is DFQATT and CDR2 SNEGSKA (reference sequence). The CDR3 has 11 residues.

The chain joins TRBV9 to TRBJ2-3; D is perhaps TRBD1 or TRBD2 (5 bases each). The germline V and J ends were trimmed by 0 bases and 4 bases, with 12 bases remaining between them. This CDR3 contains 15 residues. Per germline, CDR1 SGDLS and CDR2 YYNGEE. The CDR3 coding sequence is TGTGCCAGCAGCGTAGCGGGGCAGGGTCCAGATACGCAGTATTTT. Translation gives CASSVAGQGPDTQYF.

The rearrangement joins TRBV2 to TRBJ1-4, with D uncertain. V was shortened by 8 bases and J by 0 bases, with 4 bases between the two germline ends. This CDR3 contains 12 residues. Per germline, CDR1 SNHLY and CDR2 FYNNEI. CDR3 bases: TGTGCCAGCCAGACAACTAATGAAAAACTGTTTTTT. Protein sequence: CASQTTNEKLFF. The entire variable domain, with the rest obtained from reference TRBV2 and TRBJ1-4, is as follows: EPEVTQTPSHQVTQMGQEVILRCVPISNHLYFYWYRQILGQKVEFLVSFYNNEISEKSEIFDDQFSVERPDGSNFTLKIRSTKLEDSAMYFCASQTTNEKLFFGSGTQLSVL.

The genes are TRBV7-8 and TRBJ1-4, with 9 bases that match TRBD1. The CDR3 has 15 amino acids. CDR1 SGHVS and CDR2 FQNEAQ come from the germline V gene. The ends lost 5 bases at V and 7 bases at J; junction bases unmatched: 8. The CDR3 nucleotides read TGTGCCAGCAGCCAAAGGGGGACAGGGCCTGAAAAACTGTTTTTT. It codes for CASSQRGTGPEKLFF.

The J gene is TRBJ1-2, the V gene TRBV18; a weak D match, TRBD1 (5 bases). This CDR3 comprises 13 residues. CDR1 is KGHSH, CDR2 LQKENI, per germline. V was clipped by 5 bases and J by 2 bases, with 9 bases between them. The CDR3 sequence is CASSEDKNYGYTF. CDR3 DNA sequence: TGTGCCAGCTCAGAGGACAAGAACTATGGCTACACCTTC.

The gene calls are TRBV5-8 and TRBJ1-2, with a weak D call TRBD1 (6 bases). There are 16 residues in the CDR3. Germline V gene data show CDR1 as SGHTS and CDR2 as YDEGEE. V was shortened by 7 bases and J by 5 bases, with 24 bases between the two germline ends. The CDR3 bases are TGTGCCAGCCCCCAACTGACGGCCACCCAGGGGTATGGCTACACCTTC. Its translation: CASPQLTATQGYGYTF.

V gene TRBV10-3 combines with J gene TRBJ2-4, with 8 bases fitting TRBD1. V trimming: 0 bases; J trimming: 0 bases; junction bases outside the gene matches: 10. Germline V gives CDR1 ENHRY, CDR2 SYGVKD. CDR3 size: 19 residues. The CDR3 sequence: CAISESDRAVHIAKNIQYF. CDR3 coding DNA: TGTGCCATCAGTGAGTCGGACAGGGCTGTACATATAGCCAAAAACATTCAGTACTTC.

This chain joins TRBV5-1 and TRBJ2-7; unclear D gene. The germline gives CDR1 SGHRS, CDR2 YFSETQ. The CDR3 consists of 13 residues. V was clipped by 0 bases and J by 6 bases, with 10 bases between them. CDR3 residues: CASSLEVAGEQYF. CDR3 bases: TGCGCCAGCAGCTTGGAAGTAGCCGGCGAGCAGTACTTC.

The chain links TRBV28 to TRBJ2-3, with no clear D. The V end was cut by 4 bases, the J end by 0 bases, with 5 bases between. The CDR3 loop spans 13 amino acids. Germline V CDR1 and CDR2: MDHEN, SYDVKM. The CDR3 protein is CASSSPSTDTQYF. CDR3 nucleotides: TGTGCCAGCAGTTCACCTAGCACAGATACGCAGTATTTT.

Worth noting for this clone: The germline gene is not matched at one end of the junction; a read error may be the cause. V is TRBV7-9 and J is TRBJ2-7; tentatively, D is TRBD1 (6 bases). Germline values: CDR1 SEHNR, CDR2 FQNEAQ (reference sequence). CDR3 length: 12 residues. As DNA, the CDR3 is TGTGCCAGCGGTCAAACAGGGTACGCGCAGTACTTC. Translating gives CASGQTGYAQYF. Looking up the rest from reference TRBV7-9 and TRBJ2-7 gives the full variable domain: DTGVSQNPRHKITKRGQNVTFRCDPISEHNRLYWYRQTLGQGPEFLTYFQNEAQLEKSRLLSDRFSAERPKGSFSTLEIQRTEQGDSAMYLCASGQTGYAQYFGPGTRLTVT.

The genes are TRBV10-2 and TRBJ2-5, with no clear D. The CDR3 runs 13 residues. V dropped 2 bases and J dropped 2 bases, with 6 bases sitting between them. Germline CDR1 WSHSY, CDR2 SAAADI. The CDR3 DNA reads TGCGCCAGCAGTGAGCCACGACAAGAGACCCAGTACTTC. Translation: CASSEPRQETQYF.

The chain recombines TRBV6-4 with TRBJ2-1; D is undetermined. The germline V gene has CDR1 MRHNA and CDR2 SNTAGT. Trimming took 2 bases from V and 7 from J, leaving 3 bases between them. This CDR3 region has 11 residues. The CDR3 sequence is CASSDENEQFF. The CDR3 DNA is TGTGCCAGCAGTGACGAGAATGAGCAGTTCTTC.

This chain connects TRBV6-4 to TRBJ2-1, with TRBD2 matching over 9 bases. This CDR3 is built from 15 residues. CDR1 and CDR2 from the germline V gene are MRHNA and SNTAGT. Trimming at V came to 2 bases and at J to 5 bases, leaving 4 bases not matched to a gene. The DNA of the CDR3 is TGTGCCAGCAGTGACCTCGCGGGAGGGCACAATGAGCAGTTCTTC. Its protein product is CASSDLAGGHNEQFF.

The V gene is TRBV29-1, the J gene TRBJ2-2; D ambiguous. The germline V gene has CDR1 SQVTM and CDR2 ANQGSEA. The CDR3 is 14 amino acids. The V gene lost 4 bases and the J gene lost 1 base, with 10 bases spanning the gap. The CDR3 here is CSVVGQQNTGELFF. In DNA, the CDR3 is TGCAGCGTTGTAGGGCAACAGAACACCGGGGAGCTGTTTTTT.

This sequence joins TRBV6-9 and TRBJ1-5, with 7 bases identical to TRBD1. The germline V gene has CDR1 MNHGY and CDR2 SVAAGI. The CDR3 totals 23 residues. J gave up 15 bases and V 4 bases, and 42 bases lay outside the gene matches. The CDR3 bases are TGTGCCAGCAGTTCTCAGATTCCAATCAGTTTGCATTGTGGGGACAGATTCCAATCAGTTTGGCATTTT. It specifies CASSSQIPISLHCGDRFQSVWHF.

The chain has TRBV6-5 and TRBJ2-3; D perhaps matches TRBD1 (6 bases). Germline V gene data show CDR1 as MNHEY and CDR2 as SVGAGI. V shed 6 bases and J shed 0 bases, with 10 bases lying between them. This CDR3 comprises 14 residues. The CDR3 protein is CASRLTGSTDTQYF. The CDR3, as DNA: TGTGCCAGCAGACTGACAGGCAGCACAGATACGCAGTATTTT.

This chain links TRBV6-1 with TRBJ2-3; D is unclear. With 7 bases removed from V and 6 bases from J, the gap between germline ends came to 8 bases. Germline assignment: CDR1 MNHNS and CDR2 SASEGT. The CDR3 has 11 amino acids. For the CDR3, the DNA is TGTGCCAGCACCGCCGTGGATACGCAGTATTTT. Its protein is CASTAVDTQYF.

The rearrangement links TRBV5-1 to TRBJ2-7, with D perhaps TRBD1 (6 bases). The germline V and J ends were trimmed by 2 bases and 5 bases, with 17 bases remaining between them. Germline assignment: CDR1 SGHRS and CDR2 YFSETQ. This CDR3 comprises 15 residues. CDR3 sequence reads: CASSFYGQQVDEQYF. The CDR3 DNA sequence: TGCGCCAGCAGCTTCTACGGACAGCAGGTCGACGAGCAGTACTTC.

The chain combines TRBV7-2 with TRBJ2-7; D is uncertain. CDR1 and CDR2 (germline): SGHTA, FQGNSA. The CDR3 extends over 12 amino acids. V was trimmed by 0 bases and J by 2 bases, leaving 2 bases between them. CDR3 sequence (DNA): TGTGCCAGCAGCTTAGCGACCTACGAGCAGTACTTC. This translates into CASSLATYEQYF.